The 9 T cell receptor beta chains below come from one sample, sequenced in a study of OX40 agonist ivuxolimab in advanced cancers. TCRdb's copy holds only in-frame clones and misses some; the assay was immunoSEQ multiplex PCR. The sample has roughly 70,000 clones, about 91% seen once. The source was CD4+ or CD8+ T cells sorted from blood, collected in a trial of the OX40 agonist ivuxolimab. Every receptor here comes from an adult with an advanced solid tumor such as melanoma, head and neck, liver or kidney cancer.

CDR3 in DNA: TGTGCCACCAGCAGAGATCTAGAGGGGGCCGGGGAGCTGTTTTTT. As protein: CATSRDLEGAGELFF. The chain has TRBV15 and TRBJ2-2; tentatively, D is TRBD1 (6 bases). Germline CDR1 and CDR2: LNHNV and YYDKDF (reference sequence). Between the trimmed V and J ends, which lost 0 bases and 6 bases, there was a span of 11 bases. There are 15 residues in the CDR3.

This clone was seen a single time. J is TRBJ2-7 and V is TRBV28; no firm D call. V lost 4 bases and J lost 1, with 2 bases in between. Germline CDR1 is MDHEN and CDR2 is SYDVKM. This CDR3 has 11 amino acids. The CDR3 protein is CASSWSYEQYF. The CDR3 coding sequence is TGTGCCAGCAGTTGGTCCTACGAGCAGTACTTC.

V gene TRBV2 combines with J gene TRBJ2-3; TRBD2 agrees at 7 bases. The V and J ends lost 8 bases and 5 bases, in that order; junction bases with no gene match: 7. Germline values: CDR1 SNHLY, CDR2 FYNNEI. This CDR3 has 13 amino acids. CDR3 DNA sequence: TGTGCCAGCGGGGGGACGGGAGGAGATACGCAGTATTTT. Residues: CASGGTGGDTQYF.

The CDR3 sequence: CASEGPGYEQYF. DNA for the CDR3: TGTGCCAGTGAGGGGCCTGGATACGAGCAGTACTTC. The chain recombines TRBV6-5 with TRBJ2-7; D possibly uses TRBD1 or TRBD2 (5 bases each). V lost 9 bases, J lost 4 bases, and 13 bases lay in between. CDR3 size: 12 residues. Germline CDR1 and CDR2: MNHEY and SVGAGI.

The V gene is TRBV27, the J gene TRBJ2-7; TRBD2 agrees at 10 bases. Trimming took 3 bases from V and 4 from J; bases not matched to a gene: 6. The CDR3 extends over 15 amino acids. The V gene's germline CDR1 is MNHEY and CDR2 SMNVEV (reference sequence). As DNA, the CDR3 is TGTGCCAGCAGTTTCCGAGCGGGGGGGCTGTACGAGCAGTACTTC. Translating it yields CASSFRAGGLYEQYF.

This clone was found once. CDR3 residues: CASSLLSGGEDTQYF. CDR3 sequence (DNA): TGTGCCAGCAGTTTACTGTCCGGGGGGGAAGATACGCAGTATTTT. The chain employs TRBV28 and TRBJ2-3; 8 nucleotides align to TRBD2. Losses at the gene ends were 2 bases for V and 5 bases for J; bases not matched to a gene: 6. Germline V gives CDR1 MDHEN, CDR2 SYDVKM. CDR3 length: 15 amino acids.

This chain connects TRBV28 to TRBJ2-3; tentatively, D is TRBD2 (5 bases). The CDR3 covers 16 residues. Germline assignment: CDR1 MDHEN and CDR2 SYDVKM. V was cut by 8 bases and J by 0 bases, with 18 bases left in between. The CDR3 sequence: CASEGLGVLSTDTQYF. The CDR3 DNA reads as TGTGCCAGCGAGGGTCTGGGAGTCCTTAGCACAGATACGCAGTATTTT.

The J gene is TRBJ2-1, the V gene TRBV10-1, with D possibly matching TRBD2 (6 bases). The CDR3 length is 15 residues. Deletions cut 1 base from V and 5 bases from J, with 12 bases between. Looked up from germline, CDR1 is WNHNN and CDR2 is SYGVQD (reference sequence). CDR3 sequence (DNA): TGCGCCAGCAGTGAGTTTAGCGGCCCCAACAATGAGCAGTTCTTC. It is translated as CASSEFSGPNNEQFF.

The chain couples TRBV5-1 to TRBJ2-1; 8 bases fit TRBD1. CDR3 length equals 15 residues. The germline V gene has CDR1 SGHRS and CDR2 YFSETQ. V trimming: 2 bases; J trimming: 2 bases; junction bases outside the gene matches: 3. This CDR3 reads CASSLQGGPYNEQFF. Here the CDR3 DNA reads TGCGCCAGCAGCTTACAGGGGGGACCCTACAATGAGCAGTTCTTC.